This T cell receptor beta chain was retrieved from a study of T cell repertoires in cytomegalovirus infection. The overall study: CMV epitopes, recently identified HLA-C-restricted and well-studied HLA-B-restricted, were used. Both CMV infection and a matching HLA type were indicated by public TCR beta signatures.

TCRdb called the reads again in MiXCR, with one record for every CDR3 protein. This sample has nearly 700,000 distinct CDR3 sequences, with around a third found just once. This clonotype showed up just a few times. As yet, its antigen is unknown. V dropped 2 bases and J dropped 3; count of bases not matched to a gene: 2. The germline gives CDR1 MNHNY, CDR2 SVGAGI (reference sequence). This CDR3 comprises 15 residues. The TCR originated in a human donor in good health (CMV status not recorded). Some clones in this sample may be carry-over from other donors' samples. This chain joins TRBV6-6 and TRBJ2-1; 9 nucleotides agree with TRBD1. The specimen was cultured PBMCs, collected from culture after CMV antigen stimulation. The CDR3 region is CASSYLDRGYNEQFF. The CDR3 DNA reads TGTGCCAGCAGTTACCTGGACAGGGGCTACAATGAGCAGTTCTTC.